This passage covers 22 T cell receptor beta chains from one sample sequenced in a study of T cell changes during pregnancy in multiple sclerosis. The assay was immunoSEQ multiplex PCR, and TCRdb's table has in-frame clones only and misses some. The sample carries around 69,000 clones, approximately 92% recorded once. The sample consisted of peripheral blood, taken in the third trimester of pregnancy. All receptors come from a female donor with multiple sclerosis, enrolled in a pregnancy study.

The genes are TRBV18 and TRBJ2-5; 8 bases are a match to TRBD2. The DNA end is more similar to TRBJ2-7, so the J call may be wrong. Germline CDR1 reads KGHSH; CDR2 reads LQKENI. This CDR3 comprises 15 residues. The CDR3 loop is CASSPRSGSPYEQYF. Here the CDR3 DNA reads TGTGCCAGCTCACCAAGGAGCGGGAGTCCCTACGAGCAGTACTTC.

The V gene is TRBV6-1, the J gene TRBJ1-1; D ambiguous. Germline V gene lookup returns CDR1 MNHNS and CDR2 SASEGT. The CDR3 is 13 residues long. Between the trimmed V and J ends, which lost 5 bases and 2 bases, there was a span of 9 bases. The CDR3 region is CASSNNRNTEAFF. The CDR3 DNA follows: TGTGCCAGCAGTAATAACAGAAACACTGAAGCTTTCTTT.

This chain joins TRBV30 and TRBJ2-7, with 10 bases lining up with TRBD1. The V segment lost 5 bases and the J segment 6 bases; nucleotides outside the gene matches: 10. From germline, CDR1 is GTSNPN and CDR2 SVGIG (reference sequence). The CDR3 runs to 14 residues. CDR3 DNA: TGTGCCTGGGTCCTGACAGGGGGCAGGGGCGAGCAGTACTTC. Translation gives CAWVLTGGRGEQYF.

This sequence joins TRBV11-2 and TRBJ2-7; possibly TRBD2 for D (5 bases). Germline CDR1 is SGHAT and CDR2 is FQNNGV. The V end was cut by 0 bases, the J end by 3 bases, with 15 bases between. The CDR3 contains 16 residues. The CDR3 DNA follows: TGTGCCAGCAGCTTAGACCGTGTCGGGAACCGCTACGAGCAGTACTTC. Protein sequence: CASSLDRVGNRYEQYF. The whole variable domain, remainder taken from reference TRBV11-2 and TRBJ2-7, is EAGVAQSPRYKIIEKRQSVAFWCNPISGHATLYWYQQILGQGPKLLIQFQNNGVVDDSQLPKDRFSAERLKGVDSTLKIQPAKLEDSAVYLCASSLDRVGNRYEQYFGPGTRLTVT.

CDR3 residues: CASSEGTRRSDTQYF. CDR3 coding DNA: TGTGCCAGCAGTGAGGGGACTAGAAGGTCGGATACGCAGTATTTT. The chain employs TRBV2 and TRBJ2-3; 8 nucleotides line up with TRBD2. The germline V gene encodes CDR1 SNHLY and CDR2 FYNNEI. The length of the CDR3 is 15 residues. V lost 3 bases to trimming and J lost 6 bases; unmatched junction nucleotides: 8.

The DNA for the CDR3 is TGCGCCAGCAGTGGCCGGGAAGAACAGTTCTTC. It encodes CASSGREEQFF. The V and J genes are TRBV10-2 and TRBJ2-1, with a weak D call TRBD2 (5 bases). The length of the CDR3 is 11 residues. The V end lost 4 bases, the J end lost 13 bases, and 11 bases lay between the germline ends. CDR1 is WSHSY, CDR2 SAAADI, per germline.

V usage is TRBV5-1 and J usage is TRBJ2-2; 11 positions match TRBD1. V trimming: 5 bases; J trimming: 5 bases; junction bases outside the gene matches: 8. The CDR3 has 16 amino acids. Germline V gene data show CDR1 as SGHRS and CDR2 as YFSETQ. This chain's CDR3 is CASRAGTGGYTGELFF. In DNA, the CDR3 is TGCGCCAGCAGGGCCGGGACAGGGGGATATACCGGGGAGCTGTTTTTT.

CDR3 DNA sequence: TGTGCCAGCAGCCAAGAACCTGGCGGGGGGACCTACAATGAGCAGTTCTTC. This codes for CASSQEPGGGTYNEQFF. V gene TRBV4-2 combines with J gene TRBJ2-1; the match to TRBD2 covers 8 bases. This CDR3 contains 17 residues. V shed 0 bases and J 2 bases; nucleotides not matched to a gene: 6. Germline V gene sequence: CDR1 LGHNA, CDR2 YNFKEQ.

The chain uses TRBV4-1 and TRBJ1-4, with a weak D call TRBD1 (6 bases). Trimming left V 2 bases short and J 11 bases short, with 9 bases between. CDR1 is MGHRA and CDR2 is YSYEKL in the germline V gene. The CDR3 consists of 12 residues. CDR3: CASSQLQGKLFF. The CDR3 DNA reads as TGCGCCAGCAGCCAACTTCAGGGGAAACTGTTTTTT.

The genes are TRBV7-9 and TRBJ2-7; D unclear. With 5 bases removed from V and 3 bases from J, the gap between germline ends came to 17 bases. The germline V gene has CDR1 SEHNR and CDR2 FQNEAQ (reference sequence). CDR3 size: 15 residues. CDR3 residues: CASSPSPQINYEQYF. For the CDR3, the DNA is TGTGCCAGCAGCCCCTCCCCACAAATTAACTACGAGCAGTACTTC.

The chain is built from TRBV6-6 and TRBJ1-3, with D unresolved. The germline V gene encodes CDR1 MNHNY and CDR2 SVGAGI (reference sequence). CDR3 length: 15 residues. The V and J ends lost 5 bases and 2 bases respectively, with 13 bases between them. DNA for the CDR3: TGTGCCAGCAGTGGATTTCCGGAGACTGGAAACACCATATATTTT. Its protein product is CASSGFPETGNTIYF.

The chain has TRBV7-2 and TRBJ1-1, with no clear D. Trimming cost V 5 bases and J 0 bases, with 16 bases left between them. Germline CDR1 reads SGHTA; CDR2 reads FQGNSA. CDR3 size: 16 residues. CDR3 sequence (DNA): TGTGCCAGCAGCGCCTCGGGGTTGGGGTTGAACACTGAAGCTTTCTTT. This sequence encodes CASSASGLGLNTEAFF.

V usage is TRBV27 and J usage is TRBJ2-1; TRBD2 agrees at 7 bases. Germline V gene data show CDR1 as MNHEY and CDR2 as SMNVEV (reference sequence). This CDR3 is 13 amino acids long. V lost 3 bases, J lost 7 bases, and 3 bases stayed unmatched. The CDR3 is CASSLGEGNEQFF. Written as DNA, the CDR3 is TGTGCCAGCAGTTTGGGGGAGGGGAATGAGCAGTTCTTC.

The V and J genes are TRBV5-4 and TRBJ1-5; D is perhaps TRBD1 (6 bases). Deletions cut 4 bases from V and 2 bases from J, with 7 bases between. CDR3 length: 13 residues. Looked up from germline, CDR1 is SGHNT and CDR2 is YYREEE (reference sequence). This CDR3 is CASSPGGNQPQHF. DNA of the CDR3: TGTGCCAGCAGCCCAGGGGGCAATCAGCCCCAGCATTTT.

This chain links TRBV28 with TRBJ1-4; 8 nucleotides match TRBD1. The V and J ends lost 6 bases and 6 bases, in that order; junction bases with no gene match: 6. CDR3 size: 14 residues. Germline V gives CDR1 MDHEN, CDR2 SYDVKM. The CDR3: CASRSGGGDEKLFF. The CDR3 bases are TGTGCCAGCAGATCAGGGGGCGGAGATGAAAAACTGTTTTTT.

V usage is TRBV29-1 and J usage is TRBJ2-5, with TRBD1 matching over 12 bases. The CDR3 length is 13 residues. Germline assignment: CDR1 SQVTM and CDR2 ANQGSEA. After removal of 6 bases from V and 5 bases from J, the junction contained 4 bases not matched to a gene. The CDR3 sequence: CSVGQGAGETQYF. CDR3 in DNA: TGCAGCGTGGGACAGGGGGCTGGGGAGACCCAGTACTTC.

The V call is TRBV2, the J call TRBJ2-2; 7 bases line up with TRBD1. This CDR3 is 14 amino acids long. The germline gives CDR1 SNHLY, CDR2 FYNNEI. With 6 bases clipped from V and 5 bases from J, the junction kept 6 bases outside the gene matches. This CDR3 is CASRNRGGTGELFF. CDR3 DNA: TGTGCCAGCAGGAACAGGGGCGGAACCGGGGAGCTGTTTTTT.

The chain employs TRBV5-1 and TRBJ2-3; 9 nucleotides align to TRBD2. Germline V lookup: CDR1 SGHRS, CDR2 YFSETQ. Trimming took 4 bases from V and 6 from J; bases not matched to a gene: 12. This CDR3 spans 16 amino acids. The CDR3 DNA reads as TGCGCCAGCAGCCAGGTAGCGGGAGTGGGCTCCGATACGCAGTATTTT. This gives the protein CASSQVAGVGSDTQYF.

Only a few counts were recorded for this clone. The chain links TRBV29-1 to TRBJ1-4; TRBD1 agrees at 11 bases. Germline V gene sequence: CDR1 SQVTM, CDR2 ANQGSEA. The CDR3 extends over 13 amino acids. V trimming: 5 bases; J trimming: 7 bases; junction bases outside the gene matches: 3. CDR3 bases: TGCAGCGTTTACGGGACAGGGGGTGAAAAACTGTTTTTT. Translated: CSVYGTGGEKLFF.

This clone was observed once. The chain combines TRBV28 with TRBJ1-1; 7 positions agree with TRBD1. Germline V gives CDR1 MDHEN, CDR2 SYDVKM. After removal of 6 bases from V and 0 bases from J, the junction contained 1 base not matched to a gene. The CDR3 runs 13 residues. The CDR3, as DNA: TGTGCCAGCAGGGGACAGATGAACACTGAAGCTTTCTTT. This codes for CASRGQMNTEAFF.

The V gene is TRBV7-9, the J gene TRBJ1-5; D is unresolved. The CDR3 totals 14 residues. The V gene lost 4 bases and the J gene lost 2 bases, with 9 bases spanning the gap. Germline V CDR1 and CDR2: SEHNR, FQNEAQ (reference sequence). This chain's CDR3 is CASSSGSGNQPQHF. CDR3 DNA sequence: TGTGCCAGCAGCTCGGGGTCGGGCAATCAGCCCCAGCATTTT.

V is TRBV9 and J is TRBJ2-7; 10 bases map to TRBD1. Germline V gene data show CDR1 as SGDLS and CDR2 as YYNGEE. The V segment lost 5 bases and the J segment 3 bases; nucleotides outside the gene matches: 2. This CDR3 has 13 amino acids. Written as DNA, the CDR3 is TGTGCCAGCAGGGGACAGGGGAGCTACGAGCAGTACTTC. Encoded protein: CASRGQGSYEQYF.